The TCR beta chain under discussion was sequenced for a study of T cells in Graves' hyperthyroidism and ophthalmopathy. Overall study context: The initial diagnosis was the point when peripheral blood was collected, ahead of any treatment.

In this sample, this clonotype turned up many times. Its specificity is not known. The CDR3 contains 14 residues. V shed 8 bases, J shed 2 bases, and the junction held 8 bases outside the gene matches. CDR1 is KGHSH, CDR2 LQKENI, per germline. TCR beta CDR3 regions were amplified from RNA. The HTBI primer set drove a first-round RT-PCR of the TCR CDR3. TCRdb itself ran the multiplex PCR reads through MiXCR, one entry per CDR3 protein. The sample includes 450,000 to 650,000 distinct CDR3 sequences, approximately 14% of them seen just once. Study-level findings and limits: Most thyroid clonotypes with frequency above 0.001 were detected in blood. Stable hyperthyroidism was told apart from ophthalmopathy by a model built on 13 V-J features.

Sample: blood. This receptor was obtained from a woman in her late teens or twenties with Graves' ophthalmopathy. This sequence joins TRBV18 and TRBJ2-5; 7 bases map to TRBD2. CDR3 DNA sequence: TGTGCCAGCAGCCCTACCGGGGGGCAAGAGACCCAGTACTTC. Amino acids: CASSPTGGQETQYF.